This T cell receptor (beta chain) came from a study of circulating CD8 cells and anti-PD-1 response in melanoma. Across the study: Complete or partial response defined responders; stable or progressive disease, non-responders.

Germline CDR1 is MNHNY and CDR2 is SVGAGI (reference sequence). The V and J ends lost 6 bases and 4 bases, in that order; junction bases with no gene match: 5. The CDR3 is 13 residues long. TCR libraries were prepared from roughly 14 ng of total RNA with the QIAseq Immune Repertoire TCR panel. TCRdb fed the reads into MiXCR, producing one record per CDR3 protein. The table includes roughly 400 distinct CDR3 sequences, about 5.8% detected once. This clonotype is medium-sized by share. Sorting of live CD3+CD8+TCRalphabeta+ cells by PD-1 and/or TIGIT gave four subsets. This specimen was CD8+ T cells from PBMCs, taken at baseline or after one month of anti-PD-1 therapy (not recorded which). The chain combines TRBV6-6 with TRBJ1-2; 7 bases are a match to TRBD1. The sequence was collected from a human donor with melanoma. This CDR3 is CASRYRDSYGYTF. The CDR3, as DNA: TGTGCCAGCAGGTACCGGGACAGCTATGGCTACACCTTC.